This T cell receptor beta chain was recorded in a study of OX40 agonist ivuxolimab in advanced cancers. The CDR3 has 14 residues. Germline V gene sequence: CDR1 LNHNV, CDR2 YYDKDF (reference sequence). V lost 2 bases and J 2 bases, leaving 9 bases between the germline ends. The sampling schedule covered blood at baseline, cycle 4 day 1, and cycle 7 day 1. The table came from immunoSEQ multiplex PCR; TCRdb's copy has only in-frame clones and leaves some out. Of tens of thousands of clones in the sample, over 70% are singletons; the top ten hold approximately 1.2%. This clone was seen once. The input for sequencing was CD4+ or CD8+ T cells sorted from blood, taken in a trial of the OX40 agonist ivuxolimab. The TCR originated in an adult with an advanced solid tumor such as melanoma, head and neck, liver or kidney cancer. This sequence joins TRBV15 and TRBJ1-1, with unresolved D. The CDR3 reads CATSRPIGNTEAFF. CDR3 nucleotides: TGTGCCACCAGCAGACCTATAGGAAACACTGAAGCTTTCTTT.